This passage covers 17 T cell receptor beta chains from one sample sequenced in a study of shared clonotypes between healthy human individuals. Method: immunoSEQ multiplex PCR; TCRdb's copy keeps in-frame clones and lacks some. The data contain 2 million to 2.5 million clones, about 94% of them singletons. Sequenced material: naive CD4+ T cells sorted from blood. The subset here: CD45RA+ positively selected. These receptors originate from a man in his late teens or twenties in good health.

The V and J genes are TRBV29-1 and TRBJ2-1, with D perhaps being TRBD1 or TRBD2 (5 bases each). Germline V gene sequence: CDR1 SQVTM, CDR2 ANQGSEA. V lost 3 bases and J 0 bases, leaving 9 bases between the germline ends. CDR3 size: 14 residues. CDR3 region: CSVEGTSSYNEQFF. The CDR3 region has the DNA TGCAGCGTTGAGGGGACCTCCTCCTACAATGAGCAGTTCTTC.

The chain combines TRBV7-2 with TRBJ2-2, with D unclear. Germline V gene sequence: CDR1 SGHTA, CDR2 FQGNSA. This CDR3 spans 12 amino acids. Trimming removed 5 bases at V and 7 bases at J, with 8 bases between. CDR3 residues: CASSPVIGELFF. In DNA form, the CDR3 reads TGTGCCAGCAGCCCCGTAATCGGGGAGCTGTTTTTT.

This clone has only one observation. The rearrangement joins TRBV10-3 to TRBJ2-7; D gene uncertain. Per germline, CDR1 ENHRY and CDR2 SYGVKD. The CDR3 extends over 13 amino acids. V was trimmed by 10 bases and J by 1 base, leaving 14 bases between them. DNA for the CDR3: TGTGCCACGCAATACTCCCTTTCCTACGAGCAGTACTTC. Translating gives CATQYSLSYEQYF.

This clone was seen just once. Other DNA sequences in this sample translate to the same CDR3. The V and J genes are TRBV6-5 and TRBJ2-3; D remains ambiguous. The germline V gene encodes CDR1 MNHEY and CDR2 SVGAGI. There are 15 residues in the CDR3. Trimming removed 0 bases from V and 0 bases from J, with 7 bases in between. The CDR3 is CASSYSGRSTDTQYF. Written as DNA, the CDR3 is TGTGCCAGCAGTTACTCGGGCCGGAGCACAGATACGCAGTATTTT.

The J gene is TRBJ1-1, the V gene TRBV19; 8 bases are a match to TRBD1. The J segment lost 4 bases and the V segment lost 7 bases, leaving 11 bases of the junction unmatched. Germline V gene lookup returns CDR1 LNHDA and CDR2 SQIVND (reference sequence). This CDR3 contains 15 residues. The CDR3 region is CASTSSTGVGTEAFF. The CDR3 coding sequence is TGTGCCAGTACCTCTTCGACAGGGGTGGGCACTGAAGCTTTCTTT.

The chain employs TRBV6-5 and TRBJ2-4, with D hard to call. There are 12 residues in the CDR3. Germline CDR1 MNHEY, CDR2 SVGAGI. The V end lost 5 bases, the J end lost 13 bases, and 15 bases lay between the germline ends. The CDR3: CASSATPGHQYF. The CDR3 DNA follows: TGTGCCAGCAGTGCGACCCCGGGTCACCAGTACTTC.

The rearrangement joins TRBV27 to TRBJ1-4; the D is unclear. The germline V and J ends were trimmed by 6 bases and 7 bases, with 24 bases remaining between them. The CDR3 loop spans 17 amino acids. CDR1 is MNHEY, CDR2 SMNVEV, per germline (reference sequence). CDR3 in amino acids: CASRPLGLGPSGEKLFF. DNA of the CDR3: TGTGCCAGCAGGCCCCTGGGGTTAGGCCCCAGCGGTGAAAAACTGTTTTTT.

This chain links TRBV6-1 with TRBJ1-1; 10 nucleotides align to TRBD1. Germline V gene data show CDR1 as MNHNS and CDR2 as SASEGT. The J segment lost 4 bases and the V segment lost 0 bases, leaving 14 bases of the junction unmatched. The CDR3 runs 19 residues. The CDR3 region is CASSEALATGGRSGTEAFF. The CDR3 DNA follows: TGTGCCAGCAGTGAAGCCTTGGCGACAGGGGGCAGGAGTGGCACTGAAGCTTTCTTT.

This chain connects TRBV6-5 to TRBJ1-5; the D gene is possibly TRBD1 (5 bases). CDR3 length: 15 residues. V lost 4 bases and J lost 1, with 11 bases in between. Per the germline V gene, CDR1 is MNHEY and CDR2 is SVGAGI. The CDR3, as DNA: TGTGCCAGCAGTTTTACTAGGGGCAGCAATCAGCCCCAGCATTTT. Translation: CASSFTRGSNQPQHF.

A single count supports this clone. The chain joins TRBV7-2 to TRBJ1-3; D not resolved. Trimming shortened V by 4 bases and J by 0 bases, and 10 bases separated the two germline ends. CDR1 is SGHTA and CDR2 is FQGNSA in the germline V gene. The CDR3 is 15 amino acids. The CDR3 sequence is CASSSGSFSGNTIYF. DNA of the CDR3: TGTGCCAGCAGCTCGGGCTCTTTCTCTGGAAACACCATATATTTT.

The chain links TRBV29-1 to TRBJ2-2; D assignment may be TRBD1 or TRBD2 (5 bases each). V was shortened by 4 bases and J by 6 bases, with 12 bases between the two germline ends. Germline values: CDR1 SQVTM, CDR2 ANQGSEA. The CDR3 sequence is 13 residues long. Written as DNA, the CDR3 is TGCAGCGTTGTCGTTGGGGGAGCCGGGGAGCTGTTTTTT. This encodes CSVVVGGAGELFF.

J is TRBJ2-4 and V is TRBV10-3, with D perhaps TRBD2 (7 bases). The CDR3 consists of 13 residues. Looked up from germline, CDR1 is ENHRY and CDR2 is SYGVKD. Trimming removed 11 bases at V and 8 bases at J, with 19 bases between. The CDR3 here is CAASGGQTDIQYF. The CDR3 region has the DNA TGTGCCGCCTCGGGGGGACAAACGGACATTCAGTACTTC.

This rearrangement joins TRBV4-3 to TRBJ2-1, with 9 bases aligning to TRBD2. The junction had 5 bases not matched to a gene; V was cut back by 4 bases and J by 7 bases. Looked up from germline, CDR1 is LGHNA and CDR2 is YSLEER. The CDR3 totals 14 residues. CDR3 bases: TGCGCCAGCAGCCGAGCGGGAGGCTCAAATGAGCAGTTCTTC. This codes for CASSRAGGSNEQFF.

As concerns this clone: Other DNA sequences in this specimen translate into the identical CDR3. The rearrangement joins TRBV7-2 to TRBJ1-1; tentative D call: TRBD1 (6 bases). CDR1 SGHTA and CDR2 FQGNSA come from the germline V gene. This CDR3 contains 13 residues. V lost 4 bases to trimming and J lost 2 bases, with 8 bases between them. In DNA form, the CDR3 reads TGTGCCAGCAGCTCGGACAGAAACACTGAAGCTTTCTTT. Translation: CASSSDRNTEAFF.

This clone was observed a single time. The chain carries TRBV11-2 and TRBJ1-4; possibly TRBD1 for D (5 bases). Germline loops: CDR1 SGHAT, CDR2 FQNNGV. V was trimmed by 3 bases and J by 0 bases, leaving 14 bases between them. This CDR3 has 17 amino acids. In DNA, the CDR3 is TGTGCCAGCAGCTTGGGAAGGCAGACAGCAACTAATGAAAAACTGTTTTTT. Encoded protein: CASSLGRQTATNEKLFF.

The chain combines TRBV10-3 with TRBJ2-1, with 8 bases fitting TRBD1. Germline CDR1 is ENHRY and CDR2 is SYGVKD. The V segment lost 11 bases and the J segment 9 bases; nucleotides outside the gene matches: 9. CDR3 length equals 12 residues. CDR3 sequence (DNA): TGTGCCGCACAAGACAGGGGCGGTGAGCAGTTCTTC. Amino acid sequence: CAAQDRGGEQFF.

This chain connects TRBV2 to TRBJ1-1, with D hard to call. With 6 bases removed from V and 7 bases from J, the gap between germline ends came to 18 bases. Germline V CDR1 and CDR2: SNHLY, FYNNEI. The CDR3 runs to 14 residues. Here the CDR3 DNA reads TGTGCCAGCAGGGGTACGAGCCAGATGCTTGAAGCTTTCTTT. Translating it yields CASRGTSQMLEAFF.